The T cell receptor beta chain described here comes from a study of T-cell reconstitution after alpha-beta-depleted transplantation in children. Germline V gene lookup returns CDR1 DFQATT and CDR2 SNEGSKA (reference sequence). The V and J ends lost 5 bases and 0 bases respectively, with 17 bases between them. The CDR3 covers 17 residues. This clonotype was seen repeatedly, ten times or more. As it was prepared, the TCRbeta library received unique molecular identifiers. TCRdb analysed the PCR reads with MiXCR anew, one entry per CDR3 protein. This table has some 240,000 distinct CDR3 sequences, around 9.7% appearing once.

The chain links TRBV20-1 to TRBJ1-6; D ambiguous. The receptor comes from a human donor who donated a stem cell graft to a child with SCID. This specimen consisted of PBMCs from the stem cell graft donor, obtained from the stem cell graft. CDR3 sequence reads: CSAALFTDFSYNSPLHF. As DNA, the CDR3 is TGCAGTGCTGCCCTTTTTACTGATTTCTCCTATAATTCACCCCTCCACTTT.